Sequencing of this TCR beta chain was carried out in a study of response to subunit inactivated influenza vaccine. Whole-study findings and limits: There was a suggestion from the authors that each seasonal influenza vaccination recruits few new T cells.

This clonotype was seen many times. Its antigen is currently unknown. TCRdb used MiXCR to reprocess the RT-PCR reads, holding one entry per CDR3 protein. The sample holds some 300,000 distinct CDR3 sequences, around 22% seen once. Between the trimmed V and J ends, which lost 3 bases and 4 bases, there was a span of 9 bases. The CDR3 spans 13 residues. Looked up from germline, CDR1 is SGHVS and CDR2 is FQNEAQ. The rearrangement uses TRBV7-8 and TRBJ1-1; D is unresolved. This TCR was recovered from a man aged 45 to 70 who received an inactivated influenza vaccine. Sequencing used PBMCs from blood, obtained around 22 months after vaccination. The CDR3 DNA is TGTGCCAGCAGCTTGGGGTCCGTCACTGAAGCTTTCTTT. This codes for CASSLGSVTEAFF.